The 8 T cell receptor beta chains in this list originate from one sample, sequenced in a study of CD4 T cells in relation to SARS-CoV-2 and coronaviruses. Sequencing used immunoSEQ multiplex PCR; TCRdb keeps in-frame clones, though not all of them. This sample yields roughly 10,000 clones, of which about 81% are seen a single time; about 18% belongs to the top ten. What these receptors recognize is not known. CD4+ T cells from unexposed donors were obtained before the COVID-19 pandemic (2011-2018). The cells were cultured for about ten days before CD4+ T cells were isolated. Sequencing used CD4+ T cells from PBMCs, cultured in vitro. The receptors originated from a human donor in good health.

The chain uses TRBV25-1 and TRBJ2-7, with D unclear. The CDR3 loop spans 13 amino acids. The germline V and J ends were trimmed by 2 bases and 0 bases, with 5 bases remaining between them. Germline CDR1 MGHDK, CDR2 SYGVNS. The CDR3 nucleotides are TGTGCCAGCAGTGAAGCAGCCTCCTACGAGCAGTACTTC. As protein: CASSEAASYEQYF.

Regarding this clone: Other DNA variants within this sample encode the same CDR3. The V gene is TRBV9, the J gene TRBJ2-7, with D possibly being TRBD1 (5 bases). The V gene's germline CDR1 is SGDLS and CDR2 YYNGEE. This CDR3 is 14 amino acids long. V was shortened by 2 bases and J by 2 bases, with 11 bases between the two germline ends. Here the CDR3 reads CASSVLDSPYEQYF. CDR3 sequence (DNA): TGTGCCAGCAGCGTTTTAGACAGCCCCTACGAGCAGTACTTC.

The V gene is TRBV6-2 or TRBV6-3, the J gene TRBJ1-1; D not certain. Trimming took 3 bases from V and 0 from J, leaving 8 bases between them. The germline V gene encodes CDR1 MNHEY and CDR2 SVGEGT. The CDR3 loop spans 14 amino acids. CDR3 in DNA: TGTGCCAGCAGTTATGGGAATATGAACACTGAAGCTTTCTTT. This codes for CASSYGNMNTEAFF.

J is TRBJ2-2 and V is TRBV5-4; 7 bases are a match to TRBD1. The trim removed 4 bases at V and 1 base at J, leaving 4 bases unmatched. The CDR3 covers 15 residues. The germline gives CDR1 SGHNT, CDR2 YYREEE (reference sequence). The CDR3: CASSKDRVNTGELFF. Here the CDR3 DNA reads TGTGCCAGCAGCAAAGACAGGGTGAACACCGGGGAGCTGTTTTTT.

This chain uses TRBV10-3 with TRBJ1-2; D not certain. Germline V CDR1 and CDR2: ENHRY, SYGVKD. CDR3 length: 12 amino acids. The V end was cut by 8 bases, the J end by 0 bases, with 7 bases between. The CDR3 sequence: CAISGANYGYTF. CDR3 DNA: TGTGCCATCTCTGGAGCTAACTATGGCTACACCTTC.

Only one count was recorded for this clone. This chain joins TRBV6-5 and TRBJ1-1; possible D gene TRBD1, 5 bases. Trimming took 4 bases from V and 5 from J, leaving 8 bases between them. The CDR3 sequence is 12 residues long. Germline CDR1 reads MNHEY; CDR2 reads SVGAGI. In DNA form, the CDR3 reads TGTGCCAGCAGTTTTGGGGGGACTGAAGCTTTCTTT. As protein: CASSFGGTEAFF.

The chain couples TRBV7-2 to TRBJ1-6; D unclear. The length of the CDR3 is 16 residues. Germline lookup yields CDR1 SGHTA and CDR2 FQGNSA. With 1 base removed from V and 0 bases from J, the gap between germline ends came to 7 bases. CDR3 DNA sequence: TGTGCCAGCAGCTTAGACTCGGGCTCCTATAATTCACCCCTCCACTTT. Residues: CASSLDSGSYNSPLHF.

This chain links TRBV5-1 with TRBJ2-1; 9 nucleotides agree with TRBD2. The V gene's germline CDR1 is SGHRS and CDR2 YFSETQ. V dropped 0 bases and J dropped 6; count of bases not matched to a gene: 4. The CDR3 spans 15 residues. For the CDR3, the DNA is TGCGCCAGCAGCTTGGCCGCGGGGGGGCCCAATGAGCAGTTCTTC. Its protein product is CASSLAAGGPNEQFF.